This paragraph reports one T cell receptor beta chain. Using immunoSEQ multiplex PCR, the repertoire was profiled, and TCRdb retains in-frame clones only, with some absent. The sample shows more than 2 million clones, nearly 97% of them seen only once. This sample is part of a study of shared clonotypes between healthy human individuals. The sequenced material came from naive CD4+ T cells sorted from blood. Specified subset: CD45RA+ positively selected. The TCR was taken from a man aged 18 to 29 in good health.

The CDR3 sequence: CASTAGDRFYEQYF. The CDR3 coding sequence is TGTGCCAGTACAGCGGGCGACAGGTTCTACGAGCAGTACTTC. The V and J genes are TRBV19 and TRBJ2-7, with D perhaps matching TRBD1 or TRBD2 (6 bases each). This CDR3 contains 14 residues. Germline CDR1 and CDR2: LNHDA and SQIVND (reference sequence). V gave up 7 bases and J gave up 3 bases, with 16 bases separating them.